Below, one TCR beta chain is given with its context. Data came from immunoSEQ multiplex PCR; TCRdb stores just in-frame clones and leaves some out. Among 40,000 to 45,000 clones listed, 80% to 90% were seen once. This specimen comes from a study of OX40 agonist ivuxolimab in advanced cancers. Study as a whole: The dose of intravenous ivuxolimab that patients received every 2 weeks ranged from 0.01 to 10 mg/kg. Males comprised approximately 84% of the group, whose mean age was 60 years (range roughly 20 to 90). Enrollees could have had prior anti-PD-1, anti-PD-L1 or anti-CTLA-4 therapy, which 35% to 40% had received. Partial responses were achieved by three patients, one with hepatocellular carcinoma and two with cutaneous melanoma.

This specimen consisted of CD4+ or CD8+ T cells sorted from blood, obtained in a trial of the OX40 agonist ivuxolimab. The TCR comes from an adult with an advanced solid tumor such as melanoma, head and neck, liver or kidney cancer.

Here the CDR3 reads CASSSQGSNQPQHF. CDR3 bases: TGTGCCAGTAGTTCTCAGGGGAGCAATCAGCCCCAGCATTTT. The chain has TRBV19 and TRBJ1-5; D perhaps matches TRBD1 (6 bases). Germline V gene data show CDR1 as LNHDA and CDR2 as SQIVND (reference sequence). Trimming cost V 5 bases and J 1 base, with 9 bases left between them. There are 14 residues in the CDR3.